What follows is one T cell receptor (beta chain) and its context. The sample comes from a study of blood T cells in healthy people across ages. A second PCR of 7 to 11 cycles used a sample-barcoded 5' primer and a J-beta primer mix. TCRdb re-called the 5' RACE reads with MiXCR, one entry per CDR3 protein. The sample yields over a million distinct CDR3 sequences, roughly a quarter seen once. The same sample was also studied in work on T cells of mothers and their children.

The source is a girl aged 2-10 years in good health. Source material: blood.

CDR3 residues: CASRDHRFSNYGYTF. CDR3 coding DNA: TGTGCCAGCAGGGATCACAGGTTCTCTAACTATGGCTACACCTTC. The rearrangement joins TRBV6-6 to TRBJ1-2; D possibly corresponds to TRBD1 (5 bases). The V end was cut by 6 bases, the J end by 0 bases, with 14 bases between. Germline lookup yields CDR1 MNHNY and CDR2 SVGAGI (reference sequence). This CDR3 comprises 15 residues.